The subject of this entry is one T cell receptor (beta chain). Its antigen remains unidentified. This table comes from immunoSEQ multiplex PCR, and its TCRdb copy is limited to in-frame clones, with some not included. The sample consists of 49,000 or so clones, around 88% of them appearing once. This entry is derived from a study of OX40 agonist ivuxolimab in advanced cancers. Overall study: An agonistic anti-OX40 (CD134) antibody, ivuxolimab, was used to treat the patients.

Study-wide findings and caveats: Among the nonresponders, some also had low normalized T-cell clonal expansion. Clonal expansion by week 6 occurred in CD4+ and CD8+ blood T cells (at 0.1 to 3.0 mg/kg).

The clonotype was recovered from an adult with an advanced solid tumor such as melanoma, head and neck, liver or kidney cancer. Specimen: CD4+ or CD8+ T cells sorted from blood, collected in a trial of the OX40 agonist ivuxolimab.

DNA for the CDR3: TGTGCCAGCAGCTTGGGTCCTCTAGATGAAAAACTGTTTTTT. Translated, it gives CASSLGPLDEKLFF. The chain joins TRBV5-4 to TRBJ1-4; D is undetermined. V was cut by 0 bases and J by 6 bases, with 9 bases left in between. CDR1 is SGHNT, CDR2 YYREEE, per germline (reference sequence). This CDR3 has 14 residues.